The 5 T cell receptor beta chains below come from one sample, sequenced in a study of T-cell reconstitution after alpha-beta-depleted transplantation in children. Unique molecular identifiers tagged the TCRbeta library. TCRdb processed the PCR reads anew with MiXCR; each CDR3 protein has one entry. Of 200,000 to 250,000 distinct CDR3 sequences listed, roughly 8.1% are singletons. The sequences come from PBMCs, mostly from graft donor cells, collected 360 days after TCRalphabeta/CD19-depleted stem cell transplant. These receptors came from a male patient aged 2-15 years who had a stem cell transplant for acute myeloid leukemia, so the T cells may come from the graft donor.

This clonotype was seen repeatedly, ten times or more. The V and J genes are TRBV5-1 and TRBJ2-5; D gene uncertain. The CDR3 runs 14 residues. Germline lookup yields CDR1 SGHRS and CDR2 YFSETQ. Deletions cut 0 bases from V and 5 bases from J, with 11 bases between. CDR3 DNA: TGCGCCAGCAGCTTGGCACAGCGAAGGGAGACCCAGTACTTC. This encodes CASSLAQRRETQYF.

V and J are TRBV5-1 and TRBJ2-5; no clear D. Germline values: CDR1 SGHRS, CDR2 YFSETQ. This CDR3 is built from 16 residues. The ends were cut back, 0 bases at V and 5 bases at J, with 17 bases in the middle. The CDR3 DNA is TGCGCCAGCAGCTTGGAGGGCAGTGGGCCATGGGAGACCCAGTACTTC. Its translation: CASSLEGSGPWETQYF.

This clonotype was recorded at least ten times. This chain connects TRBV7-9 to TRBJ2-7, with D unclear. V was clipped by 2 bases and J by 7 bases, with 15 bases between them. This CDR3 has 14 amino acids. Germline CDR1 is SEHNR and CDR2 is FQNEAQ (reference sequence). In DNA form, the CDR3 reads TGTGCCAGCAGCTTAAGGGCAGGTCGAGGAGAGCAGTACGTC. Its protein is CASSLRAGRGEQYV.

The rearrangement uses TRBV28 and TRBJ2-4; D may be TRBD1 or TRBD2 (5 bases each). Germline assignment: CDR1 MDHEN and CDR2 SYDVKM. This CDR3 is 14 amino acids long. V was trimmed by 4 bases and J by 7 bases, leaving 14 bases between them. The chain's CDR3 is CASSWGRGVNIQYF. CDR3 coding DNA: TGTGCCAGCAGTTGGGGGAGAGGGGTCAACATTCAGTACTTC.

This clonotype has at least ten counts. CDR3 DNA sequence: TGCGCCAGCAGCTTGGGCAGGAATCAGCCCCAGCATTTT. Amino acid sequence: CASSLGRNQPQHF. The gene calls are TRBV5-1 and TRBJ1-5; no clear D gene. The CDR3 has 13 amino acids. CDR1 and CDR2 from the germline V gene are SGHRS and YFSETQ. The V end lost 0 bases, the J end lost 4 bases, and 5 bases lay between the germline ends.